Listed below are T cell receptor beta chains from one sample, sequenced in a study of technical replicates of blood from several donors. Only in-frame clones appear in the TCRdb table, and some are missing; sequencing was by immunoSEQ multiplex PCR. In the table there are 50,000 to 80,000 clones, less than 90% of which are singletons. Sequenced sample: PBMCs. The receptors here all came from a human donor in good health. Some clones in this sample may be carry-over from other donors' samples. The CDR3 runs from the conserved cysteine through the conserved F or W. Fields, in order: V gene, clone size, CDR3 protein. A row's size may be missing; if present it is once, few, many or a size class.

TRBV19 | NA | CASSAQEGAHNEQFF
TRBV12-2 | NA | CASRLKGTGPEQYF
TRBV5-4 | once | CASSLPGVAGGNEQFF
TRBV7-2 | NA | CASSLAATVYNEQFF
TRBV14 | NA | CASSQGRQGVYEQYF
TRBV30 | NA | CAWSAVHEQYF
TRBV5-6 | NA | CASSFLQGAIYGYTF
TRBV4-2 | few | CASSQDVRGEAFF
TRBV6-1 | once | CASSLTGRNQPQHF
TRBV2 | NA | CASKSGLPYEQYF
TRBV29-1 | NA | CSALDQGETQYF
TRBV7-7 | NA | CASSLDGGGETQYF
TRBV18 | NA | CASSPRAGINEKLFF
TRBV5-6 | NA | CASSAVAKGNANEKLFF
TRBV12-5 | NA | CASGAGQGAKMNTEAFF
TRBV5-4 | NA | CASSLVASGSSSYEQYF
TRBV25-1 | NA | CASSALLGSEQYF
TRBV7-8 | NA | CASSGEAGAFTEAFF
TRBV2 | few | CASRIGLSSTDTQYF